This T cell receptor beta chain was observed in a study of blood T cells in healthy people across ages. A second PCR, run for roughly 7 to 12 cycles, used a sample-barcoded 5' primer plus a J-beta primer mix. TCRdb ran MiXCR on the 5' RACE reads and lists one entry per CDR3 protein. The sample holds around 710,000 distinct CDR3 sequences; about 42% are singletons and the top ten take 20% to 25%. This clonotype was seen a handful of times. In germline, CDR1 is LGHDT, CDR2 YNNKEL (reference sequence). This CDR3 contains 14 residues. J lost 3 bases, V lost 7 bases, and 6 bases had no gene match. The TCR was taken from a woman aged 60-75 years in good health. Specimen: blood. The genes are TRBV3-1 and TRBJ2-5; TRBD1 aligns across 9 bases. The CDR3, as DNA: TGTGCCAGCACCGACGGACAGGGGAAAGAGACCCAGTACTTC. It translates to CASTDGQGKETQYF.